This T cell receptor (beta chain) comes out of a study of blood T cells in healthy people across ages. A sample-barcoded 5' primer and a J-beta primer mix were used in a second PCR of roughly 7 to 11 cycles. In TCRdb, the 5' RACE reads were re-called with MiXCR into one record per CDR3 protein. The sample yields about 730,000 distinct CDR3 sequences, roughly two fifths seen once. CDR3 length: 14 residues. After removal of 10 bases from V and 5 bases from J, the junction contained 9 bases not matched to a gene. The germline CDR1 and CDR2 sequences are ENHRY and SYGVKD. The sequenced material came from blood. V usage is TRBV10-3 and J usage is TRBJ2-1; 9 nucleotides match TRBD2. The receptor was isolated from a woman aged 60-75 years in good health. This CDR3 reads CATTLSGGDNEQFF. As DNA, the CDR3 is TGTGCCACAACACTTAGCGGGGGAGACAATGAGCAGTTCTTC.